This T cell receptor (beta chain) is drawn from a study of T cell clonotyping in hematopoietic cell transplantation. The wider study: Recipients' pretransplant samples followed cytoreduction.

Regarding time point: recipient sample about 28 days before transplant, after cytoreduction. Overall study results and limits: After transplant, recipient diversity fell while pathologically expanded clonotypes grew through day 180.

To note about this clone: Its antigen is currently unknown.

Sequenced by immunoSEQ multiplex PCR; TCRdb stores in-frame clones only, minus some. The sample has 3,500 or so clones, approximately 94% seen once. The source is a woman aged 45-59 years with chronic myeloid leukemia. Some clones in this sample may be carry-over from other donors' samples. Material: peripheral blood mononuclear cells, obtained before stem cell transplant.

CDR3 in DNA: TGCAGCGTGCTAATCTACAATGAGCAGTTCTTC. It yields the protein CSVLIYNEQFF. The chain employs TRBV29-1 and TRBJ2-1; D is unclear. Germline V gene sequence: CDR1 SQVTM, CDR2 ANQGSEA. The V gene lost 6 bases and the J gene lost 3 bases, with 6 bases spanning the gap. This CDR3 has 11 amino acids.